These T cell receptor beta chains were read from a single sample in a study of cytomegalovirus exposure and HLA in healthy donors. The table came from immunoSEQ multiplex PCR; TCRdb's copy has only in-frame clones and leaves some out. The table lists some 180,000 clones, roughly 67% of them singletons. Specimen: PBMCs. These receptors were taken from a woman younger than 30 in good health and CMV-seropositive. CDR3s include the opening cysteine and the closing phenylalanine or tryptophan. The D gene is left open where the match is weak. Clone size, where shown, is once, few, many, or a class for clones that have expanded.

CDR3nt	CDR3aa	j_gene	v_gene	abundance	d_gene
TGTGCCACCAGCAGGGCGCTACAGGGGACTGAAGCTTTCTTT	CATSRALQGTEAFF	TRBJ1-1	TRBV15	.	TRBD1
TGTGCCAGCAGTGGACAGGGGGTCCAGCCCCAGCATTTT	CASSGQGVQPQHF	TRBJ1-5	TRBV6-1	once	TRBD1
TGTTCCAGCAGCTTCGACAGACACGAGCAGTTCTTC	CSSSFDRHEQFF	TRBJ2-1	TRBV7-9	.	.
TGTGCCAGTGCAGGGGTCGGGTCCTACAATGAGCAGTTCTTC	CASAGVGSYNEQFF	TRBJ2-1	TRBV19	.	.
TGTGCCAGCAGTTTGACAGGGGGAAGCAATCAGCCCCAGCATTTT	CASSLTGGSNQPQHF	TRBJ1-5	TRBV6-1	.	TRBD1
TGTGCCAGCACCACCCCGGGACAGGGACGAGAAGCTTTCTTT	CASTTPGQGREAFF	TRBJ1-1	TRBV27	.	TRBD1
TGTGCCAGCAGCTTAGGTGGTGGAGCAACTGGAAACACCATATATTTT	CASSLGGGATGNTIYF	TRBJ1-3	TRBV7-9	few	.
TGTGCCAGTATTAATAAAAGGGGGGGGAGGACTGAAGCTTTCTTT	CASINKRGGRTEAFF	TRBJ1-1	TRBV19	.	.
TGTGCCAGCAGAACGGACAGGCTGAACACTGAAGCTTTCTTT	CASRTDRLNTEAFF	TRBJ1-1	TRBV2	.	TRBD1
TGTGCCAGCAGTTACAACAGAGACACCGGGGAGCTGTTTTTT	CASSYNRDTGELFF	TRBJ2-2	TRBV6-5	.	.
TGTGCCAGCAGCTTGCAGGGGACAGGAAACACCATATATTTT	CASSLQGTGNTIYF	TRBJ1-3	TRBV7-3	.	.
TGTGCCAGCAGCTTATACGGGGGGGCTGAATACGAGCAGTACTTC	CASSLYGGAEYEQYF	TRBJ2-7	TRBV7-2	.	TRBD2
TGTGCCAGCAGCAAAAGGAAACAGGGGAACACTGAAGCTTTCTTT	CASSKRKQGNTEAFF	TRBJ1-1	TRBV21-1	few	.
TGTGCCTGGAGTATCTTGAACACTGAAGCTTTCTTT	CAWSILNTEAFF	TRBJ1-1	TRBV30	few	.
TGTGCTAGCAGCAGACTAGCGGGGGAGTACAATGAGCAGTTCTTC	CASSRLAGEYNEQFF	TRBJ2-1	TRBV7-7	.	TRBD2
TGTGCCAGCAGCTTTCGGCCGACAGGGGGAGGTTATGGCTACACCTTC	CASSFRPTGGGYGYTF	TRBJ1-2	TRBV7-2	.	TRBD1
TGCGCCAGCAGCCAAGACGTGGCGGGGGTCATCACCGGGGAGCTGTTTTTT	CASSQDVAGVITGELFF	TRBJ2-2	TRBV4-3	.	TRBD2
TGTGCCAGCGGCAGGGGACTGAACACTGAAGCTTTCTTT	CASGRGLNTEAFF	TRBJ1-1	TRBV25-1	once	.
TGTGCCAGCAGCATCCGGGGGGGACACTACAATGAGCAGTTCTTC	CASSIRGGHYNEQFF	TRBJ2-1	TRBV6-5	.	TRBD2
TGTGCCAGCAGCCCGGGGGATAGCAATCAGCCCCAGCATTTT	CASSPGDSNQPQHF	TRBJ1-5	TRBV9	.	.
TGTGCCAGCAGCCCCAGCGTTGTATCCTACGAGCAGTACTTC	CASSPSVVSYEQYF	TRBJ2-7	TRBV7-6	.	.
TGTGCCAGCAGCTTATGGGGGACTAGCCTTTCCCCCATCCAAGAGACCCAGTACTTC	CASSLWGTSLSPIQETQYF	TRBJ2-5	TRBV11-1	.	TRBD2
TGTGCCAGCAGCTCGGGAGGGAGCTATCAAGAGACCCAGTACTTC	CASSSGGSYQETQYF	TRBJ2-5	TRBV7-6	once	TRBD2
TGTGCTAGTGGTTTGGCGGGGTATGGCTACACCTTC	CASGLAGYGYTF	TRBJ1-2	TRBV12-5	.	.
TGTGCCATCAGTGAAGGAGGGACCGAAGAGGTAGGCTACACCTTC	CAISEGGTEEVGYTF	TRBJ1-2	TRBV10-3	.	.
TGTGCCAGCAGTTCTTCCGGGACAGGGGTCCACGAGCAGTACTTC	CASSSSGTGVHEQYF	TRBJ2-7	TRBV6-5	.	TRBD1
TGTGCCAGCAGTGAACAGGGGTTTCAAGAGACCCAGTACTTC	CASSEQGFQETQYF	TRBJ2-5	TRBV6-4	.	TRBD1
TGTGCCACCAGTAGGCGGGGTTACAATGAGCAGTTCTTC	CATSRRGYNEQFF	TRBJ2-1	TRBV15	.	.
TGTGCCAGCAGTGAAGCGGGGGCTTCAGATACGCAGTATTTT	CASSEAGASDTQYF	TRBJ2-3	TRBV6-4	once	TRBD2
TGTGCCAGCAGGGAATTCAAACAGGGGGCGAGGGAGACCCAGTACTTC	CASREFKQGARETQYF	TRBJ2-5	TRBV2	.	TRBD1
TGTGCCAGCAGTAACCAGGAAACGGCCCAGTACTTC	CASSNQETAQYF	TRBJ2-5	TRBV6-5	once	.
TGTGCCAGCAGTTCGGGACAGTACTCTGGAAACACCATATATTTT	CASSSGQYSGNTIYF	TRBJ1-3	TRBV4-2	.	TRBD1
TGTGCCAGCTCACCTGAGTTCGCAGGCGGAGGGGAGACCCAGTACTTC	CASSPEFAGGGETQYF	TRBJ2-5	TRBV18	.	.
TGTGCCAGCAGCCGATACAGGGACTATAATTCACCCCTCCACTTT	CASSRYRDYNSPLHF	TRBJ1-6	TRBV6-5	.	.
TGTGCCAGCAGCCCCACCCCCGGTGGAAACACCATATATTTT	CASSPTPGGNTIYF	TRBJ1-3	TRBV7-2	.	.
TGTGCCAGCAGTTTAAAGCCGAACACCGGGGAGCTGTTTTTT	CASSLKPNTGELFF	TRBJ2-2	TRBV28	once	.
TGTGCCTGGAGTGTACTCGGCAGGCGAGCGAACACTGAAGCTTTCTTT	CAWSVLGRRANTEAFF	TRBJ1-1	TRBV30	.	.
TGTGCCAGCAGCTACTATACAGGGTTCGACGAGCAGTACTTC	CASSYYTGFDEQYF	TRBJ2-7	TRBV7-9	.	.
TGTGCCAGCAGTTTGGGGGGACAGGTCTCCTACGAGCAGTACTTC	CASSLGGQVSYEQYF	TRBJ2-7	TRBV5-4	.	TRBD1
TGTGCCAGCACCTTAACCGGCACTGAAGCTTTCTTT	CASTLTGTEAFF	TRBJ1-1	TRBV28	.	.
TGTGCCAGCAGCTTAGTGCACAGGGGCGACTACGAGCAGTACTTC	CASSLVHRGDYEQYF	TRBJ2-7	TRBV7-8	.	TRBD1
TGTGCCATCAGTGTTAAATTGAGGGATCAGACCTATGGCTACACCTTC	CAISVKLRDQTYGYTF	TRBJ1-2	TRBV10-3	.	.
TGTGCCAGCAGCCCGGGACAGGGCTATGGCTACACCTTC	CASSPGQGYGYTF	TRBJ1-2	TRBV2	once	TRBD1
TGTGCCAGTAGGGCGCGGGGGCGCGCGGATACGCAGTATTTT	CASRARGRADTQYF	TRBJ2-3	TRBV19	.	.
TGCGCCAGCAGCTTTACTAGCGGGGGGATGTCAGATACGCAGTATTTT	CASSFTSGGMSDTQYF	TRBJ2-3	TRBV5-1	.	TRBD2
TGTGCCAGCAGCGTAGTGTCTAGCGGGGGGCCCGGGGAGCTGTTTTTT	CASSVVSSGGPGELFF	TRBJ2-2	TRBV9	.	TRBD2
TGTGCTAGCAGTCCGGGACAGATGACCGGGGAGCTGTTTTTT	CASSPGQMTGELFF	TRBJ2-2	TRBV7-7	.	TRBD1
TGTGCCAGCACCCCTGGTCCCGGGACAGGCGCAGGAGGCTACACCTTC	CASTPGPGTGAGGYTF	TRBJ1-2	TRBV28	.	TRBD1
TGTGCCAGCAGAGAAGGGACTGGGGTTCGGGCCCTCCACTTT	CASREGTGVRALHF	TRBJ1-6	TRBV2	few	.
TGTGCCAGCACCAAGCCGGGACAGGGCTACGAGCAGTACTTC	CASTKPGQGYEQYF	TRBJ2-7	TRBV6-5	.	TRBD1